These 17 T cell receptor beta chains were all obtained from the same sample, sequenced in a study of T cells in Graves' hyperthyroidism and ophthalmopathy. Authors of the study amplified TCR beta CDR3 regions from RNA transcripts. The TCR CDR3 was amplified in a first-round RT-PCR using the HTBI primer set. From the multiplex PCR reads, TCRdb called clonotypes with MiXCR, one entry per CDR3 protein. The profile shows 300,000 to 500,000 distinct CDR3 sequences, under 15% of them singletons. Sequenced sample: blood. These receptors were obtained from a woman in her 30s with Graves' hyperthyroidism.

This sequence joins TRBV24-1 and TRBJ2-7; tentative D call: TRBD1 (5 bases). Germline-derived CDR1 and CDR2 are KGHDR and SFDVKD. V was clipped by 5 bases and J by 5 bases, with 12 bases between them. There are 13 residues in the CDR3. The CDR3 region is CATSGVGVHEQYF. The CDR3 nucleotides are TGTGCCACCAGTGGGGTAGGGGTCCACGAGCAGTACTTC.

CDR3 in amino acids: CASRPRGVGNQPQHF. In nucleotides, the CDR3 is TGTGCCAGCAGACCGAGGGGTGTCGGCAATCAGCCCCAGCATTTT. The chain uses TRBV6-2 or TRBV6-3 and TRBJ1-5, with D perhaps TRBD1 (5 bases). The germline gives CDR1 MNHEY, CDR2 SVGEGT. The V end lost 6 bases, the J end lost 2 bases, and 14 bases lay between the germline ends. The CDR3 has 15 residues.

This clonotype was recorded once. The rearrangement links TRBV3-1 to TRBJ2-3, with 10 bases identical to TRBD2. The length of the CDR3 is 16 residues. Germline V gene sequence: CDR1 LGHDT, CDR2 YNNKEL (reference sequence). With 0 bases clipped from V and 4 bases from J, the junction kept 4 bases outside the gene matches. In DNA, the CDR3 is TGTGCCAGCAGCCAAGAGGTGACTAGCGGGTCAGATACGCAGTATTTT. Amino acid sequence: CASSQEVTSGSDTQYF.

The chain is built from TRBV5-8 and TRBJ2-5; the D is unclear. Trimming removed 0 bases from V and 5 bases from J, with 8 bases in between. Germline CDR1 and CDR2: SGHTS and YDEGEE. This CDR3 comprises 13 residues. The CDR3 nucleotides are TGTGCCAGCAGCTTGGCCCAGACGGAGACCCAGTACTTC. Protein sequence: CASSLAQTETQYF.

The chain links TRBV7-2 to TRBJ2-4; 7 nucleotides line up with TRBD2. The germline V gene encodes CDR1 SGHTA and CDR2 FQGNSA. Losses at the gene ends were 3 bases for V and 9 bases for J; bases not matched to a gene: 2. The CDR3 totals 12 residues. CDR3 loop: CASSLASGIQYF. The CDR3 bases are TGTGCCAGCAGCTTGGCTAGCGGCATTCAGTACTTC.

Notes on this clonotype: Possible read error: a much larger clone is one base away. The chain couples TRBV15 to TRBJ1-4; 7 nucleotides agree with TRBD1. V lost 0 bases, J lost 6 bases, and 7 bases stayed unmatched. Germline CDR1 reads LNHNV; CDR2 reads YYDKDF (reference sequence). The CDR3 sequence is 16 residues long. CDR3 DNA: TGTGCCACCAGCAGAGAGACAGGGAGCGCAGATGAAAAACTGTTTTTT. Translation gives CATSRETGSADEKLFF.

This clonotype has only a few counts. J is TRBJ2-2 and V is TRBV27; maybe TRBD1 (7 bases). Trimming removed 5 bases at V and 3 bases at J, with 13 bases between. Looked up from germline, CDR1 is MNHEY and CDR2 is SMNVEV (reference sequence). The CDR3 loop spans 15 amino acids. CDR3 protein: CASSPDREDTGELFF. The CDR3, as DNA: TGTGCCAGCAGTCCCGACAGGGAGGACACCGGGGAGCTGTTTTTT.

This chain joins TRBV19 and TRBJ1-2, with D perhaps matching TRBD1 (6 bases). In germline, CDR1 is LNHDA, CDR2 SQIVND (reference sequence). Trimming took 6 bases from V and 5 from J, leaving 13 bases between them. The CDR3 runs 13 residues. The CDR3 is CASRYRVQYGYTF. CDR3 coding DNA: TGTGCCAGTAGATACAGGGTCCAGTATGGCTACACCTTC.

Many counts were recorded for this clonotype. The V call is TRBV10-3, the J call TRBJ2-1; 9 bases align to TRBD1. The CDR3 length is 13 residues. The germline V gene encodes CDR1 ENHRY and CDR2 SYGVKD. V trimming: 7 bases; J trimming: 6 bases; junction bases outside the gene matches: 4. The CDR3 sequence: CAITQTGGNEQFF. CDR3 DNA: TGTGCCATCACCCAGACAGGGGGCAATGAGCAGTTCTTC.

The J gene is TRBJ1-5, the V gene TRBV6-5; 7 nucleotides align to TRBD1. CDR3 length: 17 amino acids. Germline CDR1 MNHEY, CDR2 SVGAGI. V trimming: 2 bases; J trimming: 3 bases; junction bases outside the gene matches: 10. The DNA of the CDR3 is TGTGCCAGCAGTTACCCAGACCTACAGGGGTACAATCAGCCCCAGCATTTT. Encoded protein: CASSYPDLQGYNQPQHF.

The V and J genes are TRBV19 and TRBJ2-1; D possibly corresponds to TRBD1 (6 bases). Trimming removed 4 bases at V and 5 bases at J, with 12 bases between. CDR3 size: 14 residues. CDR1 is LNHDA, CDR2 SQIVND, per germline (reference sequence). Here the CDR3 reads CASSRSQGNNEQFF. The CDR3 bases are TGTGCCAGTAGTAGGTCACAGGGAAACAATGAGCAGTTCTTC.

This clonotype was picked up many times. The chain uses TRBV7-9 and TRBJ2-3, with TRBD2 identical over 7 bases. The CDR3 covers 20 residues. Germline lookup yields CDR1 SEHNR and CDR2 FQNEAQ (reference sequence). J was trimmed by 2 bases and V by 4 bases; bases with no gene match: 21. The CDR3 region has the DNA TGTGCCAGCAGCTCCCAACAGTGGGCTAATCCTAGCGGAAACACAGATACGCAGTATTTT. Amino acids: CASSSQQWANPSGNTDTQYF.

There are many counts of this clonotype. V usage is TRBV6-2 or TRBV6-3 and J usage is TRBJ2-4; perhaps D is TRBD1 or TRBD2 (5 bases each). The V gene lost 2 bases and the J gene lost 1 base, with 9 bases spanning the gap. The V gene's germline CDR1 is MNHEY and CDR2 SVGEGT. This CDR3 is 15 amino acids long. This CDR3 reads CASSYEGLAKNIQYF. Here the CDR3 DNA reads TGTGCCAGCAGTTACGAGGGGTTGGCCAAAAACATTCAGTACTTC.

With respect to this clonotype: A much larger clone differs from this one at a single base, so this may be a read error. The chain uses TRBV18 and TRBJ2-5; 11 nucleotides match TRBD1. V was pared by 3 bases and J by 6 bases, with 6 bases of the junction left unmatched. The germline CDR1 and CDR2 sequences are KGHSH and LQKENI. The CDR3 totals 15 residues. The CDR3 region has the DNA TGTGCCAGCTCACCTTCGGGACAGGGGGTCAAGACCCAGTACTTC. This codes for CASSPSGQGVKTQYF.

The chain uses TRBV19 and TRBJ1-1; D possibly corresponds to TRBD1 (5 bases). The CDR3 runs 14 residues. V shed 1 base and J shed 4 bases, with 10 bases lying between them. Germline-derived CDR1 and CDR2 are LNHDA and SQIVND (reference sequence). The CDR3 coding sequence is TGTGCCAGTAGTATAGGTCAGGGCGGCACTGAAGCTTTCTTT. Amino acid sequence: CASSIGQGGTEAFF.

This clonotype was found a few times. The J gene is TRBJ1-2, the V gene TRBV24-1; maybe TRBD1 (6 bases). The V end was cut by 5 bases, the J end by 6 bases, with 18 bases between. Germline CDR1 and CDR2: KGHDR and SFDVKD. The CDR3 runs to 15 residues. CDR3: CATSGGQPGVDGYTF. Here the CDR3 DNA reads TGTGCCACCAGTGGTGGACAGCCGGGAGTGGATGGCTACACCTTC.

There are many counts of this clonotype. J is TRBJ2-1 and V is TRBV7-2, with TRBD2 identical over 9 bases. The V gene's germline CDR1 is SGHTA and CDR2 FQGNSA. Trimming took 6 bases from V and 7 from J; bases not matched to a gene: 10. This CDR3 has 15 residues. DNA of the CDR3: TGTGCCAGCAGGTTGGGCGGGAGGGCGAAGAATGAGCAGTTCTTC. Protein product: CASRLGGRAKNEQFF.